A selection of T cell receptor beta chains follows, all from one sample in a study of OX40 agonist ivuxolimab in advanced cancers. Repertoires were generated with immunoSEQ multiplex PCR, while TCRdb's copy carries only in-frame clones and drops some. The repertoire has about 32,000 clones, roughly nine tenths of them found once; the top ten carry approximately 26%. The specimen comprised CD4+ or CD8+ T cells sorted from blood, sampled in a trial of the OX40 agonist ivuxolimab. The receptors here all came from an adult with an advanced solid tumor such as melanoma, head and neck, liver or kidney cancer. The CDR3 runs from the conserved cysteine through the conserved F or W. Each record gives: J gene, D gene, V gene, clone size, CDR3 protein, CDR3 DNA. The D gene is left open where the match is weak. Clone size is stated in some rows and not others, as once, few, many or a class when expanded.

TRBJ2-1 | TRBD2 | TRBV2 | - | CASSFPGLATSYNEQFF | TGTGCCAGCAGCTTCCCGGGACTAGCGACCTCCTACAATGAGCAGTTCTTC
TRBJ2-3 | TRBD2 | TRBV5-1 | - | CASSPGLAGTDTQYF | TGCGCCAGCAGCCCGGGACTAGCGGGGACAGATACGCAGTATTTT
TRBJ1-6 | TRBD1 | TRBV7-6 | few | CASSTGQGASSPLHF | TGTGCCAGCAGCACGGGACAGGGGGCGAGTTCACCCCTCCACTTT
TRBJ2-7 | - | TRBV18 | - | CASSPGDSYEQYF | TGTGCCAGCTCTCCCGGGGACTCCTACGAGCAGTACTTC
TRBJ2-7 | - | TRBV27 | - | CASLNRAVTYEQYF | TGTGCCAGCCTGAACAGGGCAGTTACCTACGAGCAGTACTTC
TRBJ2-3 | TRBD1 | TRBV30 | - | CAWEPETGNTDTQYF | TGTGCCTGGGAGCCCGAGACAGGGAACACAGATACGCAGTATTTT
TRBJ1-1 | - | TRBV6-1 | - | CASEETEAFF | TGTGCCAGCGAGGAGACTGAAGCTTTCTTT
TRBJ2-7 | TRBD2 | TRBV7-8 | - | CASSLETSGGASYEQYF | TGTGCCAGCAGCTTAGAGACTAGCGGGGGGGCTTCCTACGAGCAGTACTTC
TRBJ2-5 | - | TRBV7-9 | - | CASSLVMETQYF | TGTGCCAGCAGCTTAGTTATGGAGACCCAGTACTTC
TRBJ1-2 | TRBD1 | TRBV28 | - | CASSSMDRAFGYTF | TGTGCCAGCAGTTCCATGGACAGGGCTTTCGGCTACACCTTC
TRBJ1-1 | - | TRBV30 | - | CAWIPGPEAFF | TGTGCCTGGATCCCAGGTCCTGAAGCTTTCTTT
TRBJ2-3 | - | TRBV21-1 | - | CARGQGHVYF | TGTGCCAGGGGACAGGGCCACGTGTATTTT
TRBJ1-6 | - | TRBV6-5 | medium-sized | CASSYSISGNSPLHF | TGTGCCAGCAGTTACTCGATTTCGGGGAATTCACCCCTCCACTTT